These 3 T cell receptor beta chains originate from one sample sequenced in a study of T-cell reconstitution after alpha-beta-depleted transplantation in children (dated by TCRdb to about 2016). Libraries were built with PCR. This sample was sequenced with an Illumina HiSeq 2500. To normalize quantification of the TCRbeta repertoire, the TCR libraries were built with molecular barcoding that relied on unique molecular identifiers. The public reads were reprocessed in TCRdb via fastp at Q25 and MiXCR, keeping in-frame beta chains. Each record represents a unique CDR3 protein, reported with the most common genes and DNA among its rows. Across this sample there are about 980,000 distinct CDR3 sequences, with 25% to 35% seen only once. The ten largest clones represent over 25% of the sample. The sample's treatment or condition label is to be understood as: allogeneic hematopoietic cell transplantation with graft depleted of TCRalphabeta T cells and CD19 B cells.

Sequences were derived from PBMCs, mostly from graft donor cells, sampled 360 days after TCRalphabeta/CD19-depleted stem cell transplant. The receptors originated from a boy under two years old who had a stem cell transplant for SCID, so the T cells may come from the graft donor.

This clonotype was counted only a few times. This chain joins TRBV5-6 and TRBJ2-2; 8 nucleotides match TRBD1. After removal of 2 bases from V and 8 bases from J, the junction contained 8 bases not matched to a gene. The CDR3 totals 15 residues. From germline, CDR1 is SGHDT and CDR2 YYEEEE. The CDR3 loop reads CASSFRDRWMGELFF. CDR3 nucleotides: TGTGCCAGCAGCTTTCGGGACAGGTGGATGGGGGAGCTGTTTTTT.

The chain has TRBV5-1 and TRBJ1-1; 11 nucleotides line up with TRBD1. With V trimmed by 7 bases and J by 6 bases, 2 bases remained unmatched. The germline V gene encodes CDR1 SGHRS and CDR2 YFSETQ. The CDR3 contains 12 residues. The CDR3 DNA follows: TGCGCCAGCGGACAGGGGGCATCTGAAGCTTTCTTT. This encodes CASGQGASEAFF.

The chain joins TRBV7-2 to TRBJ2-7, with 14 bases lining up with TRBD2. CDR1 is SGHTA, CDR2 FQGNSA, per germline. V trimming: 2 bases; J trimming: 4 bases; junction bases outside the gene matches: 4. The CDR3 is 16 residues long. The CDR3 sequence: CASSLRLAGGSYEQYF. CDR3 DNA sequence: TGTGCCAGCAGCTTAAGACTAGCGGGGGGGAGTTACGAGCAGTACTTC.